Below, 7 T cell receptor beta chains from the same sample are listed, as sequenced in a study of T-cell memory formation after mild COVID-19. TCRdb itself ran the 5' RACE reads through MiXCR, one entry per CDR3 protein. Altogether around 430,000 distinct CDR3 sequences are present, about a sixth being singletons, with the ten largest covering roughly 21%. Source material: PBMCs or a T cell subset sorted from them (not recorded which). The receptors come from a man in his late teens or twenties who had mild COVID-19 (a few samples of this study predate the infection). Cell type and time point are not known.

This chain links TRBV7-2 with TRBJ2-2; no firm D call. CDR1 is SGHTA and CDR2 is FQGNSA in the germline V gene. The CDR3 sequence is 15 residues long. V lost 5 bases, J lost 4 bases, and 14 bases lay in between. The CDR3 DNA follows: TGTGCCAGCAGCCCTCGACGGTCCGCCACCGGGGAGCTGTTTTTT. Protein product: CASSPRRSATGELFF.

The chain combines TRBV5-1 with TRBJ2-5; TRBD1 or TRBD2 may be the D gene (5 bases each). Per the germline V gene, CDR1 is SGHRS and CDR2 is YFSETQ. The CDR3 has 16 residues. V was cut by 5 bases and J by 0 bases, with 17 bases left in between. The DNA for the CDR3 is TGCGCCAGCAGTCGGGGCATCAGGAACTACCAAGAGACCCAGTACTTC. It translates to CASSRGIRNYQETQYF.

This clonotype was counted only a few times. The V gene is TRBV14, the J gene TRBJ2-7, with 8 bases that match TRBD1. The J segment lost 6 bases and the V segment lost 0 bases, leaving 10 bases of the junction unmatched. Germline V gene data show CDR1 as SGHDN and CDR2 as FVKESK. The length of the CDR3 is 16 residues. CDR3 DNA: TGTGCCAGCAGCCAAGATCGGTCGGACAGGGATCTCGAGCAGTACGTC. Protein: CASSQDRSDRDLEQYV.

The chain's CDR3 is CASSQLGTFLSGNTIYF. The CDR3 DNA is TGTGCCAGCAGCCAACTAGGGACGTTTCTCTCTGGAAACACCATATATTTT. The chain is built from TRBV3-1 and TRBJ1-3; the D gene is possibly TRBD1 (5 bases). The CDR3 sequence is 17 residues long. Germline-derived CDR1 and CDR2 are LGHDT and YNNKEL (reference sequence). V lost 2 bases to trimming and J lost 0 bases, with 14 bases between them. Complete variable domain (other parts from reference TRBV3-1 and TRBJ1-3): DTAVSQTPKYLVTQMGNDKSIKCEQNLGHDTMYWYKQDSKKFLKIMFSYNNKELIINETVPNRFSPKSPDKAHLNLHINSLELGDSAVYFCASSQLGTFLSGNTIYFGEGSWLTVV.

In its sample, this clonotype is medium-sized. The chain has TRBV4-2 and TRBJ2-3, with 8 bases that match TRBD2. Trimming took 0 bases from V and 4 from J; bases not matched to a gene: 3. CDR1 is LGHNA, CDR2 YNFKEQ, per germline. The CDR3 loop spans 15 amino acids. The CDR3 sequence: CASSQDRGGPDTQYF. CDR3 sequence (DNA): TGTGCCAGCAGCCAAGATCGGGGGGGCCCAGATACGCAGTATTTT.

This CDR3 is CASSYGGSSNQPQHF. For the CDR3, the DNA is TGTGCCAGCAGTTACGGGGGTTCCAGCAATCAGCCCCAGCATTTT. V and J are TRBV6-2 or TRBV6-3 and TRBJ1-5, with D possibly matching TRBD1 (5 bases). The germline V gene has CDR1 MNHEY and CDR2 SVGEGT. The CDR3 length is 15 residues. The V end was cut by 2 bases, the J end by 1 base, with 9 bases between.

The table lists this clonotype with many counts. The rearrangement joins TRBV20-1 to TRBJ1-5; 9 nucleotides agree with TRBD1. Losses at the gene ends were 6 bases for V and 5 bases for J; bases not matched to a gene: 14. The germline gives CDR1 DFQATT, CDR2 SNEGSKA (reference sequence). The CDR3 extends over 16 amino acids. The CDR3, as DNA: TGCAGTGCAAACCGGGACAGGGTAGGAGTAGATCAGCCCCAGCATTTT. Translating it yields CSANRDRVGVDQPQHF.